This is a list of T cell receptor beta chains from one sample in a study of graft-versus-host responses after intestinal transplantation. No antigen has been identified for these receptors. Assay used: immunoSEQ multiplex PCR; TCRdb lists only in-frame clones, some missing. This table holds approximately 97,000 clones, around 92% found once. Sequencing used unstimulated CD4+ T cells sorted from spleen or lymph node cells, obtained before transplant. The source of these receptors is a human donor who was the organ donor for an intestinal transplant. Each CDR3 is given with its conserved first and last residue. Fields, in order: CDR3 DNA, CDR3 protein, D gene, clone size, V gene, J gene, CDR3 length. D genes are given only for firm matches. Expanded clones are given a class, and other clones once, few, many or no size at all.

CDR3 DNA: TGTGCCAGCAGCTTGGACGCAGGGGGTTTGGGCGAGCAGTACTTC; CDR3 protein: CASSLDAGGLGEQYF; D gene: TRBD1; clone size: -; V gene: TRBV5-4; J gene: TRBJ2-7; CDR3 length: 15
CDR3 DNA: TGTGCCAGCAGCTTACGGGGGGGGGAGCAGTTCTTC; CDR3 protein: CASSLRGGEQFF; D gene: TRBD2; clone size: -; V gene: TRBV7-3; J gene: TRBJ2-1; CDR3 length: 12
CDR3 DNA: TGTGCCAGCAGCCCGAGCGGTACAGATACGCAGTATTTT; CDR3 protein: CASSPSGTDTQYF; D gene: -; clone size: -; V gene: TRBV5-6; J gene: TRBJ2-3; CDR3 length: 13
CDR3 DNA: TGTGCCAGCAGCCCAGCGGGGGGGCCACAGACCCAGTACTTC; CDR3 protein: CASSPAGGPQTQYF; D gene: TRBD2; clone size: once; V gene: TRBV7-2; J gene: TRBJ2-5; CDR3 length: 14
CDR3 DNA: TGTGCCAGCAGTGAAAGCCGGCGGGGGGGCCCCCAGTACTTC; CDR3 protein: CASSESRRGGPQYF; D gene: TRBD2; clone size: -; V gene: TRBV2; J gene: TRBJ2-5; CDR3 length: 14
CDR3 DNA: TGTGCCAGCAGCTTTATCTCGGGAGAGCAGTACTTC; CDR3 protein: CASSFISGEQYF; D gene: -; clone size: -; V gene: TRBV13; J gene: TRBJ2-7; CDR3 length: 12
CDR3 DNA: TGTGCCAGCAGCCCATTGACAGGGGGCAGAACACCCCTCCACTTT; CDR3 protein: CASSPLTGGRTPLHF; D gene: TRBD1; clone size: -; V gene: TRBV7-2; J gene: TRBJ1-6; CDR3 length: 15
CDR3 DNA: TGTGCCAGCAGCTTAAGCGGGGGAGCCTACAATGAGCAGTTCTTC; CDR3 protein: CASSLSGGAYNEQFF; D gene: TRBD2; clone size: -; V gene: TRBV7-3; J gene: TRBJ2-1; CDR3 length: 15
CDR3 DNA: TGTGCCAGCAGTGGGACAGGGGGAAATGAAAAACTGTTTTTT; CDR3 protein: CASSGTGGNEKLFF; D gene: TRBD1; clone size: -; V gene: TRBV25-1; J gene: TRBJ1-4; CDR3 length: 14
CDR3 DNA: TGTGCCAGCAGTTACCCGACAGGTACGGGATACAATGAGCAGTTCTTC; CDR3 protein: CASSYPTGTGYNEQFF; D gene: -; clone size: -; V gene: TRBV2; J gene: TRBJ2-1; CDR3 length: 16
CDR3 DNA: TGTGCCAGCAGCCAAGACAGCGACAGAAGCTACGAGCAGTACTTC; CDR3 protein: CASSQDSDRSYEQYF; D gene: -; clone size: -; V gene: TRBV4-2; J gene: TRBJ2-7; CDR3 length: 15
CDR3 DNA: TGTGCCAGCAGCTTAGGGGTCGGGACTAGCGGGGGGTCCGGGGAGCTGTTTTTT; CDR3 protein: CASSLGVGTSGGSGELFF; D gene: TRBD2; clone size: -; V gene: TRBV7-2; J gene: TRBJ2-2; CDR3 length: 18
CDR3 DNA: TGCAGTGCTAGCTGGACAGCTGAAGCTTTCTTT; CDR3 protein: CSASWTAEAFF; D gene: -; clone size: few; V gene: TRBV20-1; J gene: TRBJ1-1; CDR3 length: 11
CDR3 DNA: TGTGCCAGCAGGTCGCGGAATCAGCCCCAGCATTTT; CDR3 protein: CASRSRNQPQHF; D gene: -; clone size: once; V gene: TRBV6-6; J gene: TRBJ1-5; CDR3 length: 12
CDR3 DNA: TGTGCCAGCCAGGGGGACAGCCCCTACGAGCAGTACTTC; CDR3 protein: CASQGDSPYEQYF; D gene: TRBD1; clone size: -; V gene: TRBV2; J gene: TRBJ2-7; CDR3 length: 13
CDR3 DNA: TGTGCCAGTAGTAAAGAATTATGGACAGGAGGCTTCTACGAGCAGTACTTC; CDR3 protein: CASSKELWTGGFYEQYF; D gene: TRBD1; clone size: -; V gene: TRBV19; J gene: TRBJ2-7; CDR3 length: 17
CDR3 DNA: TGCGCCAGCAGCTTGGCCGCGCCAGGGGGCATGGGGACCCAGTACTTC; CDR3 protein: CASSLAAPGGMGTQYF; D gene: TRBD1; clone size: -; V gene: TRBV5-1; J gene: TRBJ2-5; CDR3 length: 16
CDR3 DNA: TGTGCCAGCAGTCCGGGATTAGCGGAGACCCAGTACTTC; CDR3 protein: CASSPGLAETQYF; D gene: -; clone size: -; V gene: TRBV5-4; J gene: TRBJ2-5; CDR3 length: 13
CDR3 DNA: TGCGCCAGCAGCCAAGATAGAGGGCCCTACAATGAGCAGTTCTTC; CDR3 protein: CASSQDRGPYNEQFF; D gene: -; clone size: -; V gene: TRBV4-1; J gene: TRBJ2-1; CDR3 length: 15
CDR3 DNA: TGCGCCAGCAGCTTAGGACAGCAATATGGCTACACCTTC; CDR3 protein: CASSLGQQYGYTF; D gene: -; clone size: -; V gene: TRBV5-1; J gene: TRBJ1-2; CDR3 length: 13
CDR3 DNA: TGCGCCAGCAGCCAAGGGGTAGCTGGGCCAGATACGCAGTATTTT; CDR3 protein: CASSQGVAGPDTQYF; D gene: -; clone size: -; V gene: TRBV5-1; J gene: TRBJ2-3; CDR3 length: 15
CDR3 DNA: TGCGCCAGCTCCCCGGGACATCCCTATGGCTACACCTTC; CDR3 protein: CASSPGHPYGYTF; D gene: -; clone size: -; V gene: TRBV5-1; J gene: TRBJ1-2; CDR3 length: 13
CDR3 DNA: TGCGCCAGCCGCCGACTAGCGGGGGCCCAGCGGGAGACCCAGTACTTC; CDR3 protein: CASRRLAGAQRETQYF; D gene: TRBD2; clone size: once; V gene: TRBV4-1; J gene: TRBJ2-5; CDR3 length: 16
CDR3 DNA: TGTGCCAGCAGCTTAAGGACAGACTTGAGCACAGATACGCAGTATTTT; CDR3 protein: CASSLRTDLSTDTQYF; D gene: -; clone size: -; V gene: TRBV11-1; J gene: TRBJ2-3; CDR3 length: 16
CDR3 DNA: TGTGCCAGCAGTTCTCAGGGGGGCGCAGGGGATGAGCAGTTCTTC; CDR3 protein: CASSSQGGAGDEQFF; D gene: -; clone size: -; V gene: TRBV7-3; J gene: TRBJ2-1; CDR3 length: 15
CDR3 DNA: TGCGCCAGCAGCCAAGATAGCCTTTCGCAGGGGGCGTTCTATGGCTACACCTTC; CDR3 protein: CASSQDSLSQGAFYGYTF; D gene: TRBD1; clone size: -; V gene: TRBV4-1; J gene: TRBJ1-2; CDR3 length: 18
CDR3 DNA: TGTGCCAGCAGACAAAGACAGGGATTAAACTATGGCTACACCTTC; CDR3 protein: CASRQRQGLNYGYTF; D gene: TRBD1; clone size: -; V gene: TRBV6-5; J gene: TRBJ1-2; CDR3 length: 15
CDR3 DNA: TGTGCCAGCAGCCCGGACAGGGACACTGAAGCTTTCTTT; CDR3 protein: CASSPDRDTEAFF; D gene: TRBD1; clone size: -; V gene: TRBV6-1; J gene: TRBJ1-1; CDR3 length: 13
CDR3 DNA: TGCGCCAGCAGCCAAATAGCGGGGGGGCAAGAGACCCAGTACTTC; CDR3 protein: CASSQIAGGQETQYF; D gene: TRBD2; clone size: once; V gene: TRBV4-1; J gene: TRBJ2-5; CDR3 length: 15
CDR3 DNA: TGTGCCTGGACTAGGGACAGGGCTCGATCTGGCTACACCTTC; CDR3 protein: CAWTRDRARSGYTF; D gene: TRBD1; clone size: -; V gene: TRBV30; J gene: TRBJ1-2; CDR3 length: 14
CDR3 DNA: TGTGCCATCAGTGAGTCGGGGGGGAGCAATCAGCCCCAGCATTTT; CDR3 protein: CAISESGGSNQPQHF; D gene: -; clone size: -; V gene: TRBV10-3; J gene: TRBJ1-5; CDR3 length: 15
CDR3 DNA: TGTGCCAGCACCTTGTCGGGACTCCTCTCTGGAAACACCATATATTTT; CDR3 protein: CASTLSGLLSGNTIYF; D gene: -; clone size: -; V gene: TRBV2; J gene: TRBJ1-3; CDR3 length: 16
CDR3 DNA: TGTGCCAGCAGTGGAGGCCCAGGGGGTTACGAGCAGTACTTC; CDR3 protein: CASSGGPGGYEQYF; D gene: TRBD1; clone size: -; V gene: TRBV2; J gene: TRBJ2-7; CDR3 length: 14
CDR3 DNA: TGTGCCAGCAGCCGACGGTGGGTTGGTAGCGGGGGGGCAGACTACGAGCAGTACTTC; CDR3 protein: CASSRRWVGSGGADYEQYF; D gene: TRBD2; clone size: -; V gene: TRBV7-2; J gene: TRBJ2-7; CDR3 length: 19
CDR3 DNA: TGTGCCTGGACCATTACAGGGAACTATGGCTACACCTTC; CDR3 protein: CAWTITGNYGYTF; D gene: -; clone size: -; V gene: TRBV30; J gene: TRBJ1-2; CDR3 length: 13
CDR3 DNA: TGCAGCGTTTTGTTGCCGGGGACAGGCGTTGGCTACACCTTC; CDR3 protein: CSVLLPGTGVGYTF; D gene: TRBD1; clone size: -; V gene: TRBV29-1; J gene: TRBJ1-2; CDR3 length: 14
CDR3 DNA: TGTGCCAGCAGCTTACCCGACAGATTTAATTCACCCCTCCACTTT; CDR3 protein: CASSLPDRFNSPLHF; D gene: -; clone size: -; V gene: TRBV7-9; J gene: TRBJ1-6; CDR3 length: 15
CDR3 DNA: TGTGCCAGCAGTGCCCCGACAGGGGTAGTAGCGGATTCACCCCTCCACTTT; CDR3 protein: CASSAPTGVVADSPLHF; D gene: TRBD1; clone size: -; V gene: TRBV2; J gene: TRBJ1-6; CDR3 length: 17
CDR3 DNA: TGCGCCAGCAGTTTAGGCGGTGCAACTAATGAAAAACTGTTTTTT; CDR3 protein: CASSLGGATNEKLFF; D gene: -; clone size: -; V gene: TRBV10-2; J gene: TRBJ1-4; CDR3 length: 15
CDR3 DNA: TGCGCCAGCAGCTCGACCTGGAGCGGGGGGGTTGAGGAGACCCAGTACTTC; CDR3 protein: CASSSTWSGGVEETQYF; D gene: TRBD2; clone size: -; V gene: TRBV5-1; J gene: TRBJ2-5; CDR3 length: 17
CDR3 DNA: TGTGCCAGCAGGGGGATCAGGGGGATGGGTAATCTAAACAGGGAGACCCAGTACTTC; CDR3 protein: CASRGIRGMGNLNRETQYF; D gene: TRBD1; clone size: -; V gene: TRBV27; J gene: TRBJ2-5; CDR3 length: 19
CDR3 DNA: TGTGCCAGCAGAGACAAGCTAGAACAGGGGAACACTGAAGCTTTCTTT; CDR3 protein: CASRDKLEQGNTEAFF; D gene: -; clone size: -; V gene: TRBV6-6; J gene: TRBJ1-1; CDR3 length: 16
CDR3 DNA: TGTGCCAGCAGCCAAGTAGGCCGGGGGACGGACTACGAGCAGTACTTC; CDR3 protein: CASSQVGRGTDYEQYF; D gene: -; clone size: -; V gene: TRBV4-2; J gene: TRBJ2-7; CDR3 length: 16
CDR3 DNA: TGTGCCAGCAGTTACCTGCGGGGCACCTATAATTCACCCCTCCACTTT; CDR3 protein: CASSYLRGTYNSPLHF; D gene: -; clone size: -; V gene: TRBV6-5; J gene: TRBJ1-6; CDR3 length: 16
CDR3 DNA: TGTGCCAGCTCCCCCAAAGGGGGGGGCTACAATGAGCAGTTCTTC; CDR3 protein: CASSPKGGGYNEQFF; D gene: -; clone size: -; V gene: TRBV18; J gene: TRBJ2-1; CDR3 length: 15